The source of this T cell receptor beta chain is a study of blood T cell repertoires in COVID-19. Whole-study context: Whether acute or convalescent, the COVID-19 samples came from the United States, Italy and Spain. The analysed material was cDNA or gDNA that came from T cells, B-cell-depleted T cells, or PBMCs.

Allocation to cohorts depended on clinical history reported by the participants. Authors' methods: Reference gene primer amplification yielded estimated nucleated cell counts. The table came from immunoSEQ multiplex PCR; TCRdb's copy has only in-frame clones and leaves some out. The V and J calls and clone size were taken over from that table, and D and trimming were inferred from the DNA. The data contain about 300,000 clones, 85% of them singletons. Germline CDR1 is WSHSY and CDR2 is SAAADI. The V gene end was trimmed by 3 bases and the J gene end by 7 bases; junction bases not matched to a gene: 4. CDR3 size: 13 residues.

The clonotype comes from a woman under 40 who had been exposed to COVID-19. This chain joins TRBV10-2 and TRBJ2-7, with TRBD1 matching 9 bases. The specimen sequenced was PBMCs or T cells enriched from blood (not recorded which). CDR3 sequence (DNA): TGCGCCAGCAGTGATTACAGGGGGCGGGAGCAGTACTTC. Protein: CASSDYRGREQYF.